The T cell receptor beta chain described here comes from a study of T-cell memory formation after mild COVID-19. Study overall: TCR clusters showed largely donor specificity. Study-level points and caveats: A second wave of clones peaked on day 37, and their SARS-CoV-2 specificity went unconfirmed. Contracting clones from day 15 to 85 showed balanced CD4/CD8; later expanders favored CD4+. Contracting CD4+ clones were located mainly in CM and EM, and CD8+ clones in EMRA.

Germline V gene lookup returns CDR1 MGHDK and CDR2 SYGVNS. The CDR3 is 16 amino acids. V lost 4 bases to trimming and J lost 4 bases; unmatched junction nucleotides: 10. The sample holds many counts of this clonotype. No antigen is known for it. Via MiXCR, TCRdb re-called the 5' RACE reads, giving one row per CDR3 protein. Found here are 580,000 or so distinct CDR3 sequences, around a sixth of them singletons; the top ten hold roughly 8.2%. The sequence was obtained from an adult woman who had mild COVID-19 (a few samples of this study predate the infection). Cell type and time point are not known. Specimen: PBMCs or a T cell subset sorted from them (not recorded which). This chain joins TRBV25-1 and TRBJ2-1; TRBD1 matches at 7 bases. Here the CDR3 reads CASSVQGTAKYNEQFF. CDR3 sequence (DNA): TGTGCCAGCAGTGTCCAAGGGACAGCTAAATACAATGAGCAGTTCTTC. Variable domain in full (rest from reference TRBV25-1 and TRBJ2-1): EADIYQTPRYLVIGTGKKITLECSQTMGHDKMYWYQQDPGMELHLIHYSYGVNSTEKGDLSSESTVSRIRTEHFPLTLESARPSHTSQYLCASSVQGTAKYNEQFFGPGTRLTVL.